The T cell receptor beta chain under discussion was sequenced for a study of T cell repertoires in cytomegalovirus infection. Overall study: CMV infection and matching HLA type were both indicated by public TCR beta signatures. Regarding the study as a whole: What dominated the ex vivo response were HLA-C-restricted CMV-specific TCR beta clonotypes. The cumulative frequency of public TCR beta families distinguished individuals who carried CMV together with the relevant HLA.

About this clonotype itself: Its antigen is not known.

MiXCR was run by TCRdb on the reads, yielding one entry per CDR3 protein. The sample holds roughly 640,000 distinct CDR3 sequences, more than 20% seen once. Trimming left V 3 bases short and J 6 bases short, with 12 bases between. Germline V gives CDR1 MNHEY, CDR2 SMNVEV (reference sequence). This CDR3 spans 14 amino acids. The receptor comes from a human donor in good health (CMV status not recorded). Some clones in this sample may be carry-over from other donors' samples. Sequencing input: CD8+ T cells from PBMCs. The J gene is TRBJ2-1, the V gene TRBV27; D unclear. This CDR3 reads CASSFTVNANEQFF. Written as DNA, the CDR3 is TGTGCCAGCAGTTTTACGGTCAACGCCAATGAGCAGTTCTTC.